The present TCR beta chain was sequenced within a study of cytomegalovirus exposure and HLA in healthy donors. The primer mix had 60 Vbeta and 13 Jbeta primers. Produced via immunoSEQ multiplex PCR; TCRdb's table is partial and in-frame only. The repertoire holds 100,000 to 140,000 clones, with roughly 87% as singletons. There are 18 residues in the CDR3. Germline lookup yields CDR1 MNHNS and CDR2 SASEGT. Unmatched junction bases numbered 18, after V lost 4 bases and J lost 4 bases. This chain links TRBV6-1 with TRBJ1-2; 7 nucleotides line up with TRBD1. Sequenced sample: PBMCs. This sequence was found in a man aged 30 to 39 in good health and CMV-seropositive. The DNA of the CDR3 is TGTGCCAGCAGTGGACAGGGCGCCACGCGGGGTGATAGCTATGGCTACACCTTC. Translation gives CASSGQGATRGDSYGYTF.